These 11 T cell receptor beta chains originate from one sample sequenced in a study of graft-versus-host responses after intestinal transplantation. Assay: immunoSEQ multiplex PCR; the TCRdb copy retains only in-frame clones and omits some. The table includes 15,000 to 20,000 clones, 38% detected once. The specimen comprised alloreactive CD4+ T cells from a mixed lymphocyte reaction culture, sampled before intestinal transplant. As for subset: CFSE-low proliferating T cells sorted from roughly six-day pre-transplant mixed lymphocyte reaction (GvH or HvG direction). The receptors originated from a human patient who received an intestinal transplant.

There are a few counts of this clone. The rearrangement uses TRBV5-4 and TRBJ1-1; tentative D call: TRBD1 (5 bases). The V and J ends lost 4 bases and 0 bases respectively, with 13 bases between them. Germline CDR1 is SGHNT and CDR2 is YYREEE (reference sequence). This CDR3 has 15 residues. The CDR3 loop reads CASSPAGRLNTEAFF. In DNA form, the CDR3 reads TGTGCCAGCAGCCCGGCAGGGAGATTGAACACTGAAGCTTTCTTT. The entire variable domain, with the rest obtained from reference TRBV5-4 and TRBJ1-1, is as follows: ETGVTQSPTHLIKTRGQQVTLRCSSQSGHNTVSWYQQALGQGPQFIFQYYREEENGRGNFPPRFSGLQFPNYSSELNVNALELDDSALYLCASSPAGRLNTEAFFGQGTRLTVV.

V gene TRBV7-9 combines with J gene TRBJ1-6; D uncertain. V was pared by 1 base and J by 7 bases, with 8 bases between. This CDR3 is 14 amino acids long. The germline V gene encodes CDR1 SEHNR and CDR2 FQNEAQ (reference sequence). CDR3 in amino acids: CASSLEGYNSPLHF. CDR3 bases: TGTGCCAGCAGCTTAGAGGGCTACAATTCACCCCTCCACTTT.

This clone was seen more than once but under ten times. The chain employs TRBV6-6 and TRBJ2-1, with TRBD2 matching 7 bases. CDR1 is MNHNY, CDR2 SVGAGI, per germline (reference sequence). The CDR3 is 16 residues long. Germline trimming cut 2 bases from V and 12 bases from J; bases unmatched to any gene: 16. CDR3 bases: TGTGCCAGCAGTTACGGGAGGGTACCCAACCTAAGGGGGCAGTTCTTC. As protein: CASSYGRVPNLRGQFF.

The CDR3 DNA sequence: TGTGCCAGCAGCTTAGGCAGGGGCTCACCCCTCCACTTT. This encodes CASSLGRGSPLHF. V is TRBV7-9 and J is TRBJ1-6; the D gene is possibly TRBD1 (6 bases). The CDR3 length is 13 residues. Germline assignment: CDR1 SEHNR and CDR2 FQNEAQ (reference sequence). V lost 1 base, J lost 10 bases, and 8 bases lay in between.

V and J are TRBV5-4 and TRBJ2-7, with D possibly TRBD1 on 7 matching bases. CDR3 length: 15 amino acids. CDR1 is SGHNT, CDR2 YYREEE, per germline (reference sequence). Trimming took off 3 bases at V and 4 bases at J, with 17 bases between the two ends. The CDR3 is CASSSTRGTAYEQYF. CDR3 sequence (DNA): TGTGCCAGCAGCTCTACACGGGGGACAGCTTACGAGCAGTACTTC.

The chain is built from TRBV18 and TRBJ2-5; 7 bases map to TRBD2. The germline gives CDR1 KGHSH, CDR2 LQKENI. The CDR3 consists of 15 residues. V lost 2 bases, J lost 3 bases, and 6 bases stayed unmatched. The CDR3 coding sequence is TGTGCCAGCTCACCAGGTGGCCTAGCGGAAGAGACCCAGTACTTC. It is translated as CASSPGGLAEETQYF.

This clone was observed a few times. This chain links TRBV30 with TRBJ2-7; D is uncertain. The V end was cut by 2 bases, the J end by 0 bases, with 5 bases between. There are 12 residues in the CDR3. Germline-derived CDR1 and CDR2 are GTSNPN and SVGIG (reference sequence). CDR3: CAWSSLSYEQYF. CDR3 sequence (DNA): TGTGCCTGGAGTTCACTCTCCTACGAGCAGTACTTC.

This chain uses TRBV5-4 with TRBJ1-4, with 7 bases matching TRBD1. The J segment lost 3 bases and the V segment lost 4 bases, leaving 12 bases of the junction unmatched. The germline gives CDR1 SGHNT, CDR2 YYREEE (reference sequence). This CDR3 has 17 amino acids. In DNA form, the CDR3 reads TGTGCCAGCAGCCCCTACAGGGGCCCTGACTCTAATGAAAAACTGTTTTTT. Translation: CASSPYRGPDSNEKLFF.

The CDR3 reads CASSLAGRGQTYGYTF. The CDR3 nucleotides are TGTGCCAGTAGTCTCGCCGGGAGAGGCCAGACTTATGGCTACACCTTC. The chain couples TRBV19 to TRBJ1-2; D unclear. The CDR3 extends over 16 amino acids. Germline V gives CDR1 LNHDA, CDR2 SQIVND (reference sequence). V was trimmed by 5 bases and J by 5 bases, leaving 21 bases between them.

The chain carries TRBV19 and TRBJ2-1; a weak D match, TRBD1 (5 bases). V shed 2 bases and J shed 12 bases, with 17 bases lying between them. Germline V gene lookup returns CDR1 LNHDA and CDR2 SQIVND (reference sequence). The CDR3 covers 14 residues. CDR3 region: CASSIQSVRGGQFF. As DNA, the CDR3 is TGTGCCAGTAGTATACAGAGCGTAAGGGGTGGGCAGTTCTTC.

The genes are TRBV9 and TRBJ2-3; D not certain. CDR3 length: 11 residues. Trimming took 0 bases from V and 5 from J, leaving 1 base between them. Germline CDR1 SGDLS, CDR2 YYNGEE. This chain's CDR3 is CASSVGDTQYF. The CDR3 nucleotides read TGTGCCAGCAGCGTAGGAGATACGCAGTATTTT.